This T cell receptor (beta chain) was recorded in a study of blood T cell repertoires in COVID-19. Study-level background: Material from acute and convalescent COVID-19 was sourced from the United States, Italy and Spain. T cells, B-cell-depleted T cells, or PBMCs provided the cDNA or gDNA that served as material.

Authors' data handling: Estimation of nucleated cell counts relied on the amplification of reference gene primers. TCRdb's table, derived via immunoSEQ multiplex PCR, lists solely in-frame clones and lacks some. The V and J calls and clone size come from that table; D and trimming were worked out from the DNA. The table lists 190,000 or so clones, over 75% of them singletons. The V gene lost 2 bases and the J gene lost 5 bases, with 6 bases spanning the gap. The germline CDR1 and CDR2 sequences are PRHDT and FYEKMQ (reference sequence). The CDR3 loop spans 13 amino acids. The TCR sequence derives from an elderly woman with active or convalescent COVID-19. This chain joins TRBV13 and TRBJ2-2; no firm D call. Specimen: peripheral blood. DNA of the CDR3: TGTGCCAGCAGCTTAACGCGAACCGGGGAGCTGTTTTTT. Translating it yields CASSLTRTGELFF.